This is a list of T cell receptor beta chains from one sample in a study of T cells in Graves' hyperthyroidism and ophthalmopathy. TCRdb re-called the multiplex PCR reads with MiXCR, one entry per CDR3 protein. Found here are about 380,000 distinct CDR3 sequences, roughly 18% of them singletons; the top ten hold 40%. Sequencing was carried out using blood. All receptors derive from a young man with Graves' ophthalmopathy. CDR3s include the opening cysteine and the closing phenylalanine or tryptophan. Fields, in order: J gene, D gene, clone size, V gene, CDR3 protein, CDR3 DNA. The D gene is left open where the match is weak. Clone sizes are given selectively: once, few, many, or a class where the clone is expanded.

>TRBJ1-3|NA|many|TRBV12-3/TRBV12-4
CASSLSGSGNTIYF
TGTGCCAGCAGTTTATCCGGGTCTGGAAACACCATATATTTT
>TRBJ1-2|TRBD1|NA|TRBV20-1
CSAQGDRDLLGYTF
TGCAGTGCTCAAGGGGACAGGGATTTACTTGGCTACACCTTC
>TRBJ2-1|NA|NA|TRBV3-1
CASSQDRGTYNEQFF
TGTGCCAGCAGCCAAGATCGGGGGACCTACAATGAGCAGTTCTTC
>TRBJ2-3|TRBD1|NA|TRBV6-1
CASTTLGGQGTDTQYF
TGTGCCAGCACGACTTTAGGGGGCCAGGGCACAGATACGCAGTATTTT
>TRBJ1-1|TRBD1|many|TRBV7-6
CASSLSTGDGTEAFF
TGTGCCAGCAGCCTCTCGACAGGGGACGGCACTGAAGCTTTCTTT
>TRBJ2-3|NA|many|TRBV18
CASSPPGQATSTDTQYF
TGTGCCAGCTCACCCCCAGGGCAGGCAACAAGCACAGATACGCAGTATTTT
>TRBJ2-1|NA|many|TRBV5-6
CASSLDRYNEQFF
TGTGCCAGCAGCTTAGACAGGTACAATGAGCAGTTCTTC
>TRBJ2-7|NA|many|TRBV18
CASSPKQVSYEQYF
TGTGCCAGCTCACCAAAACAGGTATCCTACGAGCAGTACTTC
>TRBJ1-1|NA|many|TRBV12-3/TRBV12-4
CASRPEQMGAFF
TGTGCCAGCAGACCTGAACAAATGGGAGCTTTCTTT
>TRBJ1-2|NA|many|TRBV7-3
CASSPNPGSGYTF
TGTGCCAGCAGCCCCAACCCGGGGAGCGGCTACACCTTC
>TRBJ1-4|NA|many|TRBV6-5
CASSYSRFNEKLFF
TGTGCCAGCAGTTACTCACGGTTTAATGAAAAACTGTTTTTT
>TRBJ1-1|NA|many|TRBV12-3/TRBV12-4
CASSLMRDVGPYLNTEAFF
TGTGCCAGCAGTTTGATGAGGGATGTTGGGCCTTACCTGAACACTGAAGCTTTCTTT
>TRBJ2-7|TRBD1|few|TRBV29-1
CSVDEGRGTYEQYF
TGCAGCGTTGACGAGGGCAGGGGGACCTACGAGCAGTACTTC
>TRBJ2-7|TRBD1|NA|TRBV12-3/TRBV12-4
CASRQRTGSNYEQYF
TGTGCCAGCAGACAACGGACAGGGTCAAACTACGAGCAGTACTTC
>TRBJ2-5|NA|many|TRBV3-1
CASSQLSQETQYF
TGTGCCAGCAGCCAATTAAGCCAAGAGACCCAGTACTTC
>TRBJ1-1|NA|many|TRBV7-3
CASSQGVRNTEAFF
TGTGCCAGCAGCCAAGGGGTCCGGAACACTGAAGCTTTCTTT
>TRBJ1-2|NA|many|TRBV28
CASSYPRETYGYTF
TGTGCCAGCAGTTACCCCCGGGAAACCTATGGCTACACCTTC
>TRBJ1-2|TRBD1|many|TRBV29-1
CSVEGQPYGYTF
TGCAGCGTTGAGGGACAGCCCTATGGCTACACCTTC
>TRBJ1-5|NA|many|TRBV27
CASSTTVSNQPQHF
TGTGCCAGCAGTACCACAGTAAGCAATCAGCCCCAGCATTTT
>TRBJ2-5|TRBD2|NA|TRBV5-1
CASSSGLAGNEGTQYF
TGCGCCAGCAGCTCCGGACTAGCGGGGAACGAAGGGACCCAGTACTTC
>TRBJ2-1|NA|many|TRBV2
CASSDPSSLSIEQFF
TGTGCCAGCAGTGACCCCAGCAGCCTGTCAATTGAGCAGTTCTTC
>TRBJ2-3|NA|NA|TRBV20-1
CSARDPQAEATDTQYF
TGCAGTGCTAGAGATCCCCAGGCAGAAGCCACAGATACGCAGTATTTT
>TRBJ2-7|NA|NA|TRBV28
CATGQHYEQYF
TGTGCCACCGGACAGCACTACGAGCAGTACTTC
>TRBJ2-1|TRBD1|many|TRBV5-1
CASSIRTGGNNEQFF
TGCGCCAGCAGTATTCGGACAGGGGGCAACAATGAGCAGTTCTTC
>TRBJ1-2|NA|few|TRBV4-1
CASSQQGPHRGYTF
TGCGCCAGCAGCCAACAGGGCCCACACAGGGGCTACACCTTC
>TRBJ1-2|NA|many|TRBV11-2
CASSSAGNYGYTF
TGTGCCAGCAGCTCGGCAGGGAACTATGGCTACACCTTC
>TRBJ1-1|NA|many|TRBV11-3
CASSTGRDTEAFF
TGTGCCAGTTCAACAGGGAGGGACACTGAAGCTTTCTTT
>TRBJ1-4|NA|many|TRBV6-1
CASIGGEKLFF
TGTGCCAGCATCGGAGGGGAAAAACTGTTTTTT
>TRBJ2-3|TRBD2|many|TRBV13
CASSQGTSGASTDTQYF
TGTGCCAGCAGCCAGGGGACTAGCGGGGCGAGCACAGATACGCAGTATTTT
>TRBJ2-3|NA|many|TRBV7-9
CASSLYRGGKTDTQYF
TGTGCCAGCAGCTTGTACAGGGGGGGAAAGACGGATACGCAGTATTTT
>TRBJ2-2|NA|few|TRBV20-1
CSASTLANTGELFF
TGCAGTGCTTCTACACTAGCGAACACCGGGGAGCTGTTTTTT
>TRBJ1-5|NA|NA|TRBV10-3
CAISDLGGRQPQHF
TGTGCCATCAGTGATCTGGGGGGACGTCAGCCCCAGCATTTT
>TRBJ1-1|TRBD1|many|TRBV24-1
CATSPPGQVNTEAFF
TGTGCCACCAGTCCACCGGGACAGGTGAACACTGAAGCTTTCTTT
>TRBJ2-2|NA|many|TRBV7-8
CASSLVGDGELFF
TGTGCCAGCAGCTTAGTCGGGGACGGGGAGCTGTTTTTT
>TRBJ2-5|NA|NA|TRBV3-1
CASSQERGMVETQYF
TGTGCCAGCAGCCAAGAACGGGGAATGGTAGAGACCCAGTACTTC
>TRBJ2-2|TRBD1|NA|TRBV6-5
CASSYTWDRGSAGELFF
TGTGCCAGCAGTTACACCTGGGACAGGGGGTCGGCCGGGGAGCTGTTTTTT
>TRBJ1-3|TRBD1|few|TRBV9
CASSPTGVDGNTIYF
TGTGCCAGCAGCCCAACAGGGGTGGACGGGAACACCATATATTTT
>TRBJ1-2|TRBD1|NA|TRBV5-1
CASSLTGAHYGYTF
TGCGCCAGCAGCTTAACAGGGGCCCACTATGGCTACACCTTC
>TRBJ1-2|NA|NA|TRBV7-8
CASSLYTYHRERDGYTF
TGTGCCAGCAGCCTCTACACTTACCACAGGGAAAGGGATGGCTACACCTTC
>TRBJ2-1|NA|few|TRBV7-3
CASSSGRDGVGNEQFF
TGTGCCAGCAGCTCCGGCCGGGACGGAGTAGGCAATGAGCAGTTCTTC
>TRBJ1-1|NA|many|TRBV28
CASSKTRRGKNTEAFF
TGTGCCAGCAGTAAAACCCGGCGGGGGAAGAACACTGAAGCTTTCTTT
>TRBJ1-2|NA|few|TRBV10-3
CATGEGYSNYGYTF
TGTGCCACTGGGGAGGGGTACAGTAACTATGGCTACACCTTC
>TRBJ1-2|NA|many|TRBV2
CASSEETDGYTF
TGTGCCAGCAGTGAAGAAACAGATGGCTACACCTTC
>TRBJ2-7|TRBD2|many|TRBV12-3/TRBV12-4
CASSLPGLTYEQYF
TGTGCCAGCAGTTTACCGGGACTAACCTACGAGCAGTACTTC
>TRBJ1-4|NA|few|TRBV20-1
CSARSGTGDEKLFF
TGCAGTGCTAGATCTGGGACTGGGGATGAAAAACTGTTTTTT
>TRBJ2-5|TRBD2|many|TRBV20-1
CSAWVSGQETQYF
TGCAGTGCTTGGGTTAGCGGGCAAGAGACCCAGTACTTC
>TRBJ1-2|TRBD1|many|TRBV6-1
CASSSINLQGSGDYGYTF
TGTGCCAGCAGTTCCATCAATCTACAGGGGTCGGGAGACTATGGCTACACCTTC
>TRBJ2-1|TRBD2|few|TRBV4-1
CASSQSASGQYNEQFF
TGCGCCAGCAGCCAGTCCGCTAGCGGGCAATACAATGAGCAGTTCTTC
>TRBJ2-5|TRBD2|many|TRBV6-1
CASREWGGDQETQYF
TGTGCCAGCAGAGAGTGGGGGGGTGATCAAGAGACCCAGTACTTC
>TRBJ1-6|NA|many|TRBV13
CASSFRGGEFSPLHF
TGTGCCAGCAGCTTCCGGGGTGGTGAATTTTCACCCCTCCACTTT
>TRBJ2-1|NA|NA|TRBV5-1
CASSPRSGVLYNEQFF
TGCGCCAGCAGCCCCCGGTCGGGGGTCCTCTACAATGAGCAGTTCTTC
>TRBJ2-2|NA|many|TRBV12-3/TRBV12-4
CASRIGSEDSDTGELFF
TGTGCCAGCAGGATTGGTAGCGAGGATTCGGACACCGGGGAGCTGTTTTTT
>TRBJ2-1|TRBD2|NA|TRBV18
CASSPPGLVKGNEQFF
TGTGCCAGCTCACCACCCGGACTAGTCAAAGGCAATGAGCAGTTCTTC
>TRBJ1-6|TRBD1|few|TRBV12-3/TRBV12-4
CASSLGQLNSPLHF
TGTGCCAGCAGTTTGGGACAGCTTAATTCACCCCTCCACTTT